This entry lists 9 T cell receptor beta chains sequenced from one sample in a study of shared clonotypes between healthy human individuals. Assay used: immunoSEQ multiplex PCR; TCRdb lists only in-frame clones, some missing. The sample lists about 2.4 million clones; over 85% were seen once. Sequenced sample: naive CD4+ T cells from PBMCs. Subset reported: CD45RA+ positively selected. Receptors were obtained from a man younger than 30 in good health. Some clones in this sample may be carry-over from other donors' samples.

The CDR3 region has the DNA TGTGCCAGCACCCCTTCCCCAGGGGGCCGAACTGAAGCTTTCTTT. Translating gives CASTPSPGGRTEAFF. The chain recombines TRBV28 with TRBJ1-1; 8 bases are a match to TRBD1. The CDR3 extends over 15 amino acids. CDR1 and CDR2 (germline): MDHEN, SYDVKM. With V trimmed by 7 bases and J by 5 bases, 12 bases remained unmatched. The full variable domain, rest sourced from reference TRBV28 and TRBJ1-1, is DVKVTQSSRYLVKRTGEKVFLECVQDMDHENMFWYRQDPGLGLRLIYFSYDVKMKEKGDIPEGYSVSREKKERFSLILESASTNQTSMYLCASTPSPGGRTEAFFGQGTRLTVV.

The V gene is TRBV7-2, the J gene TRBJ2-1, with no clear D. The V gene's germline CDR1 is SGHTA and CDR2 FQGNSA. This CDR3 has 16 amino acids. The ends were cut back, 1 base at V and 0 bases at J, with 10 bases in the middle. The CDR3 loop is CASSLGGEPSYNEQFF. The CDR3 nucleotides are TGTGCCAGCAGCTTAGGTGGGGAACCCTCCTACAATGAGCAGTTCTTC.

Worth noting for this clone: This CDR3 is also generated by other DNA sequences in the sample. The CDR3 region is CASSGGVNTEAFF. The CDR3 DNA reads as TGTGCCAGCAGCGGGGGCGTGAACACTGAAGCTTTCTTT. V gene TRBV9 combines with J gene TRBJ1-1, with D perhaps matching TRBD1 (5 bases). The CDR3 contains 13 residues. V lost 3 bases, J lost 0 bases, and 6 bases lay in between. Germline V gene data show CDR1 as SGDLS and CDR2 as YYNGEE.

The CDR3 nucleotides are TGCGCCAGCAGCTCAGGACTAGGCGTCTGGTCGGAGACCCAGTACTTC. This gives the protein CASSSGLGVWSETQYF. V is TRBV5-1 and J is TRBJ2-5, with 7 bases aligning to TRBD2. With 3 bases clipped from V and 5 bases from J, the junction kept 13 bases outside the gene matches. Germline CDR1 reads SGHRS; CDR2 reads YFSETQ. The CDR3 runs 16 residues.

This clone occurred once. The genes are TRBV5-4 and TRBJ1-3; TRBD1 matches 8 bases. From germline, CDR1 is SGHNT and CDR2 YYREEE (reference sequence). Trimming cost V 4 bases and J 8 bases; bases outside gene matches: 5. CDR3 length equals 13 residues. The CDR3 DNA follows: TGTGCCAGCAGCGTGGACAGGGTGGACACCATATATTTT. This codes for CASSVDRVDTIYF.

Only a few counts were recorded for this clone. The genes are TRBV18 and TRBJ1-2, with TRBD1 matching 9 bases. The CDR3 runs 14 residues. The germline gives CDR1 KGHSH, CDR2 LQKENI. V lost 3 bases to trimming and J lost 6 bases; unmatched junction nucleotides: 5. The CDR3 DNA reads TGTGCCAGCTCACCGGGGACAGGGCCGGATGGCTACACCTTC. This encodes CASSPGTGPDGYTF. The full variable domain, its missing parts supplied by reference TRBV18 and TRBJ1-2, is NAGVMQNPRHLVRRRGQEARLRCSPMKGHSHVYWYRQLPEEGLKFMVYLQKENIIDESGMPKERFSAEFPKEGPSILRIQQVVRGDSAAYFCASSPGTGPDGYTFGSGTRLTVV.

Worth noting for this clone: The sample has other DNA sequences that encode this CDR3 too. V and J are TRBV11-3 and TRBJ1-1; D gene unclear. The V end was cut by 2 bases, the J end by 1 base, with 5 bases between. The CDR3 is 13 residues long. The germline V gene encodes CDR1 SGHNT and CDR2 YENEEA. The CDR3 spells CASSLRRNTEAFF. The CDR3 region has the DNA TGTGCCAGCAGCTTACGGAGGAACACTGAAGCTTTCTTT.

The rearrangement uses TRBV28 and TRBJ2-5, with 10 bases matching TRBD1. The trim removed 5 bases at V and 5 bases at J, leaving 11 bases unmatched. The CDR3 totals 16 residues. The germline CDR1 and CDR2 sequences are MDHEN and SYDVKM. DNA for the CDR3: TGTGCCAGCAGTCCCGGGACAGGGGAAGGTCAGGAGACCCAGTACTTC. It codes for CASSPGTGEGQETQYF.

The rearrangement links TRBV6-5 to TRBJ1-1, with D possibly TRBD1 on 5 matching bases. The CDR3 is 13 residues long. Germline CDR1 MNHEY, CDR2 SVGAGI. V lost 0 bases, J lost 8 bases, and 10 bases lay in between. This CDR3 is CASSYSGPREAFF. The CDR3 coding sequence is TGTGCCAGCAGTTACTCGGGACCTCGAGAAGCTTTCTTT.